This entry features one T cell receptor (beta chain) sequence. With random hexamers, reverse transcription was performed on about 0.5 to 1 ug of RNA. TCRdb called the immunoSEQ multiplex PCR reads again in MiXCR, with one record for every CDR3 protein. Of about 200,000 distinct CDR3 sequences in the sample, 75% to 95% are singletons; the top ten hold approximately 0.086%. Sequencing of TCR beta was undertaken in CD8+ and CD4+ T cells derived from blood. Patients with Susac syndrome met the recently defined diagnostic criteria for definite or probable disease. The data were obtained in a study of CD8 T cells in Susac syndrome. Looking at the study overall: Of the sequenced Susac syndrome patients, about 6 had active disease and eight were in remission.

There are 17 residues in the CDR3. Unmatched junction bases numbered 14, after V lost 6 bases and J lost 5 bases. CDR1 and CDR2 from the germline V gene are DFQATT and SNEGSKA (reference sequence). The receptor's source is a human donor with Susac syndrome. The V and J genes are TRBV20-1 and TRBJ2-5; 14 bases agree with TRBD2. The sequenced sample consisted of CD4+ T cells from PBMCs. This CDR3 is CSAPWGLAGVIGETQYF. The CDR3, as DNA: TGCAGTGCCCCCTGGGGACTAGCGGGAGTAATTGGGGAGACCCAGTACTTC.